The 20 T cell receptor beta chains given below trace back to one sample, sequenced in a study of CD8 T cells in ankylosing spondylitis (dated by TCRdb to between 2016 and 2019). Libraries came from 5' RACE. Sequencing was carried out with an Illumina HiSeq 2500. TCRdb ran its own pipeline on the public reads, namely fastp trimming at Q25 and MiXCR clone calling, and kept in-frame beta chains. Every CDR3 protein is listed once, alongside the most common genes and DNA of its rows. The sample table shows about 220,000 distinct CDR3 sequences, and around 20% are seen once. Of the sample, about 44% is held by the ten largest clones. General conclusions and limits of the study: A TCR beta motif made up of several highly homologous amino acid variants appeared to be characteristic of blood from ankylosing spondylitis patients.

These TCRs' antigens remain unknown. Sequenced sample: blood, either unsorted or a sorted T cell fraction (not recorded which). Source of these receptors: a male donor with ankylosing spondylitis.

This clonotype was found many times. V and J are TRBV3-1 and TRBJ2-3; TRBD2 matches at 10 bases. CDR1 and CDR2 from the germline V gene are LGHDT and YNNKEL (reference sequence). The CDR3 has 16 residues. Losses at the gene ends were 1 base for V and 1 base for J; bases not matched to a gene: 2. The CDR3 DNA sequence: TGTGCCAGCAGCCAAGTCCTAGCGGGAGGCACAGATACGCAGTATTTT. It is translated as CASSQVLAGGTDTQYF.

This clonotype was seen a handful of times. The V and J genes are TRBV11-2 and TRBJ2-1, with D possibly being TRBD2 (7 bases). In germline, CDR1 is SGHAT, CDR2 FQNNGV. The CDR3 has 15 residues. V lost 3 bases, J lost 1 base, and 10 bases lay in between. DNA for the CDR3: TGTGCCAGCAGCTTCGGGGGGACATCCTACAATGAGCAGTTCTTC. Its protein is CASSFGGTSYNEQFF.

CDR3 amino acids: CASTDTTGASTYEQYF. Here the CDR3 DNA reads TGTGCCAGCACCGATACTACAGGAGCTAGCACCTACGAGCAGTACTTC. This rearrangement joins TRBV28 to TRBJ2-7; D is tentatively TRBD1 or TRBD2 (5 bases each). This CDR3 is 16 amino acids long. Trimming cost V 7 bases and J 2 bases, with 21 bases left between them. Looked up from germline, CDR1 is MDHEN and CDR2 is SYDVKM.

The gene calls are TRBV11-2 and TRBJ1-6; 7 bases map to TRBD1. The CDR3 has 17 residues. The germline CDR1 and CDR2 sequences are SGHAT and FQNNGV. V lost 0 bases to trimming and J lost 4 bases; unmatched junction nucleotides: 6. This CDR3 is CASSLDRGIFYNSPLHF. CDR3 in DNA: TGTGCCAGCAGCTTAGACAGGGGGATATTTTATAATTCACCCCTCCACTTT.

This clonotype was observed a few times. The chain joins TRBV7-9 to TRBJ2-4; no definite D call. V lost 4 bases to trimming and J lost 5 bases, with 9 bases between them. Germline V gene sequence: CDR1 SEHNR, CDR2 FQNEAQ (reference sequence). This CDR3 has 13 amino acids. CDR3 nucleotide sequence: TGTGCCAGCAGCTCAACAGAGGAAAACATTCAGTACTTC. This translates into CASSSTEENIQYF. Filled out from reference TRBV7-9 and TRBJ2-4, the complete variable domain reads DTGVSQNPRHKITKRGQNVTFRCDPISEHNRLYWYRQTLGQGPEFLTYFQNEAQLEKSRLLSDRFSAERPKGSFSTLEIQRTEQGDSAMYLCASSSTEENIQYFGAGTRLSVL.

This clonotype was counted only a few times. This chain joins TRBV7-2 and TRBJ2-1; D uncertain. With 3 bases removed from V and 2 bases from J, the gap between germline ends came to 11 bases. The CDR3 covers 15 residues. Germline V gene data show CDR1 as SGHTA and CDR2 as FQGNSA. The CDR3 region is CASSFYLGAYNEQFF. The CDR3 nucleotides read TGTGCCAGCAGCTTTTATCTAGGTGCCTACAATGAGCAGTTCTTC.

This clonotype was recorded at least ten times. The V gene is TRBV4-1, the J gene TRBJ2-2; 8 positions match TRBD1. This CDR3 is 15 amino acids long. The J segment lost 7 bases and the V segment lost 3 bases, leaving 7 bases of the junction unmatched. Germline-derived CDR1 and CDR2 are MGHRA and YSYEKL. For the CDR3, the DNA is TGCGCCAGCAGCCATGGCAGGGGGCCAGACGGGGAGCTGTTTTTT. Protein product: CASSHGRGPDGELFF.

The CDR3 region is CASSITADENQPQHF. CDR3 in DNA: TGTGCCAGTAGTATAACGGCTGATGAAAATCAGCCCCAGCATTTT. The chain joins TRBV19 to TRBJ1-5; no definite D call. Germline-derived CDR1 and CDR2 are LNHDA and SQIVND (reference sequence). This CDR3 region has 15 residues. V lost 2 bases and J 4 bases, leaving 12 bases between the germline ends.

The chain has TRBV12-3 or TRBV12-4 and TRBJ1-4, with 7 bases aligning to TRBD1. J was trimmed by 8 bases and V by 7 bases; bases with no gene match: 10. The CDR3 covers 14 residues. CDR3 nucleotides: TGTGCCAGCACCCTGGGAGGGGGCCTCGAAAAACTGTTTTTT. This codes for CASTLGGGLEKLFF.

This clonotype showed up just a few times. This sequence joins TRBV6-1 and TRBJ2-7; 8 positions match TRBD1. The CDR3 extends over 16 amino acids. Germline trimming cut 3 bases from V and 4 bases from J; bases unmatched to any gene: 11. Germline V lookup: CDR1 MNHNS, CDR2 SASEGT. CDR3 bases: TGTGCCAGCAGTGACTTACTAGGGACAGGAGAGTACGAGCAGTACTTC. This translates into CASSDLLGTGEYEQYF.

This clonotype was counted only a few times. This chain connects TRBV12-3 or TRBV12-4 to TRBJ2-3; no clear D. This CDR3 comprises 15 residues. Trimming shortened V by 3 bases and J by 2 bases, and 12 bases separated the two germline ends. CDR3 protein: CASSFFGGYTDTQYF. The CDR3 region has the DNA TGTGCCAGCAGTTTCTTTGGTGGGTACACAGATACGCAGTATTTT.

In this sample, this clonotype turned up a few times. The chain recombines TRBV9 with TRBJ2-1; D call uncertain. Germline CDR1 is SGDLS and CDR2 is YYNGEE. The germline V and J ends were trimmed by 3 bases and 6 bases, with 7 bases remaining between them. The CDR3 covers 12 residues. This chain's CDR3 is CASSETSNEQFF. The CDR3 region has the DNA TGTGCCAGCAGCGAAACAAGCAATGAGCAGTTCTTC.

In this sample, this clonotype turned up many times. The chain is built from TRBV20-1 and TRBJ2-7; possible D gene TRBD2, 6 bases. The CDR3 contains 17 residues. V shed 0 bases and J shed 1 base, with 19 bases lying between them. Per the germline V gene, CDR1 is DFQATT and CDR2 is SNEGSKA (reference sequence). As DNA, the CDR3 is TGCAGTGCTAGAGATTTGGCGGGGATAGCTGGTTCCTACGAGCAGTACTTC. This sequence encodes CSARDLAGIAGSYEQYF.

The chain is built from TRBV11-1 and TRBJ2-7; D is possibly TRBD2 (7 bases). V was clipped by 5 bases and J by 1 base, with 12 bases between them. Germline assignment: CDR1 SGHAT and CDR2 FQDESV (reference sequence). The CDR3 contains 14 residues. The CDR3 bases are TGTGCCAGCAGCCCTGAGGGGGGGTCCTACGAGCAGTACTTC. It encodes CASSPEGGSYEQYF. The full variable domain, its missing parts supplied by reference TRBV11-1 and TRBJ2-7, is EAEVAQSPRYKITEKSQAVAFWCDPISGHATLYWYRQILGQGPELLVQFQDESVVDDSQLPKDRFSAERLKGVDSTLKIQPAELGDSAMYLCASSPEGGSYEQYFGPGTRLTVT.

This chain links TRBV18 with TRBJ1-2; D is unresolved. Germline lookup yields CDR1 KGHSH and CDR2 LQKENI. V gave up 4 bases and J gave up 2 bases, with 8 bases separating them. The CDR3 is 13 amino acids. The CDR3 loop is CASSQGENYGYTF. CDR3 in DNA: TGTGCCAGCTCACAGGGAGAAAACTATGGCTACACCTTC.

This clonotype was seen many times. The chain joins TRBV3-1 to TRBJ1-2; D is unclear. The length of the CDR3 is 13 residues. CDR1 is LGHDT and CDR2 is YNNKEL in the germline V gene (reference sequence). Trimming shortened V by 0 bases and J by 4 bases, and 6 bases separated the two germline ends. The DNA of the CDR3 is TGTGCCAGCAGCCAAGAGTCCGGCTATGGCTACACCTTC. Its translation: CASSQESGYGYTF.

The chain carries TRBV2 and TRBJ2-7, with 8 bases identical to TRBD2. Germline V gives CDR1 SNHLY, CDR2 FYNNEI. The CDR3 loop spans 15 amino acids. V lost 1 base to trimming and J lost 5 bases; unmatched junction nucleotides: 7. The CDR3 loop is CASSEGRGRNHEQYF. The CDR3 region has the DNA TGTGCCAGCAGTGAAGGGCGCGGGAGGAACCACGAGCAGTACTTC. Combining the CDR3 with reference TRBV2 and TRBJ2-7 gives the whole variable domain EPEVTQTPSHQVTQMGQEVILRCVPISNHLYFYWYRQILGQKVEFLVSFYNNEISEKSEIFDDQFSVERPDGSNFTLKIRSTKLEDSAMYFCASSEGRGRNHEQYFGPGTRLTVT.

The V call is TRBV7-3, the J call TRBJ2-1; the D gene is possibly TRBD2 (6 bases). The germline CDR1 and CDR2 sequences are SGHTA and FQGTGA. There are 14 residues in the CDR3. The ends were cut back, 2 bases at V and 8 bases at J, with 13 bases in the middle. DNA of the CDR3: TGTGCCAGCAGCTTAGCGGGATATCGCGATGAGCAGTTCTTC. Translated, it gives CASSLAGYRDEQFF.

A few counts support this clonotype. The genes are TRBV9 and TRBJ2-1, with D perhaps assigned TRBD1 or TRBD2 (5 bases each). Germline CDR1 is SGDLS and CDR2 is YYNGEE. The CDR3 spans 16 residues. Trimming left V 3 bases short and J 7 bases short, with 20 bases between. The CDR3 DNA follows: TGTGCCAGCAGCGAGGTGTGGGGGATACTTCAGAATGAGCAGTTCTTC. Amino acid sequence: CASSEVWGILQNEQFF. The full variable domain, with the rest looked up from reference TRBV9 and TRBJ2-1, is DSGVTQTPKHLITATGQRVTLRCSPRSGDLSVYWYQQSLDQGLQFLIQYYNGEERAKGNILERFSAQQFPDLHSELNLSSLELGDSALYFCASSEVWGILQNEQFFGPGTRLTVL.

This clonotype was counted only a few times. CDR3 DNA: TGTGCCAGCAGTTACTCGAGTAGGGGATGGCACCAAGAGACCCAGTACTTC. This codes for CASSYSSRGWHQETQYF. The rearrangement uses TRBV6-5 and TRBJ2-5; tentatively, D is TRBD1 (5 bases). Per the germline V gene, CDR1 is MNHEY and CDR2 is SVGAGI. The CDR3 is 17 residues long. Trimming cost V 0 bases and J 0 bases, with 14 bases left between them.